The rows below give T cell receptor beta chains drawn from one sample of a study of T-cell reconstitution after alpha-beta-depleted transplantation in children. TCRdb processed the PCR reads anew with MiXCR; each CDR3 protein has one entry. The sample contains more than 200,000 distinct CDR3 sequences, approximately 8% of which appear only once. This sample comprised PBMCs, mostly from graft donor cells, obtained 360 days after TCRalphabeta/CD19-depleted stem cell transplant. Receptors were obtained from a male patient between 2 and 10 years old who had a stem cell transplant for acute myeloid leukemia, so the T cells may come from the graft donor. The conserved cysteine and the conserved F or W are not part of the CDR3 here.

j_call v_call cdr3_aa
TRBJ2-4 TRBV4-2 ASRLTSLAGNPLAKNIQY
TRBJ1-1 TRBV7-2 ASSLGPGGAEAF
TRBJ2-1 TRBV29-1 SVEALGQGANEQF
TRBJ1-5 TRBV20-1 SARGAEGGGSNQPQH
TRBJ1-2 TRBV24-1 ATSDNYGYT
TRBJ2-2 TRBV7-2 ASSWGLDTGELF
TRBJ1-1 TRBV20-1 SARDLGVNTEAF
TRBJ2-2 TRBV9 ASRVLANTGELF
TRBJ2-1 TRBV7-2 ASSRTSGGAYEQF
TRBJ1-2 TRBV3-1 ASSQAQAYGYT
TRBJ2-5 TRBV5-1 ASSRGGRAGRETQY
TRBJ2-5 TRBV5-1 ASSFQGGGQETQY
TRBJ2-1 TRBV12-5 ASAREGGAYNEQF
TRBJ2-5 TRBV29-1 STLAGEETQY
TRBJ2-7 TRBV29-1 SVLKFDLGTIVDEQY
TRBJ2-5 TRBV7-6 ASSLGAPRTQY
TRBJ2-2 TRBV12-3/TRBV12-4 ASSSFPGFDTGELF
TRBJ2-7 TRBV12-3/TRBV12-4 ASSLMTASYEQY
TRBJ1-6 TRBV6-5 ASRKHRGLGNSPLH
TRBJ2-1 TRBV4-3 ASSQRAPGEQF
TRBJ2-3 TRBV29-1 SAGTSGRADTQY
TRBJ2-2 TRBV10-3 ALKDSNTGELF
TRBJ2-7 TRBV20-1 SATRTSLLEQY
TRBJ2-7 TRBV5-1 ASSLSGPRTYEQY
TRBJ1-1 TRBV5-1 ASKPDLTGRSEAF
TRBJ2-2 TRBV5-6 ASSFRTSGNTGELF
TRBJ2-3 TRBV5-5 ASSSWKSTDTQY
TRBJ1-1 TRBV5-1 ASSPRQLNTEAF
TRBJ2-5 TRBV11-2 ASSRGTTRAGTSEETQY
TRBJ2-5 TRBV5-5 ASSLNGVPQETQY
TRBJ2-7 TRBV5-1 ASSLRSSFQGAPNFHEQY
TRBJ2-2 TRBV11-2 ASSQLGGTGHSVGELF
TRBJ2-7 TRBV29-1 SVRGTPGYEQY
TRBJ2-5 TRBV20-1 SAREKQGLVETQY
TRBJ2-1 TRBV11-1 ASSFYRDRNYNEQF
TRBJ2-2 TRBV29-1 SYIIANTGELF
TRBJ2-4 TRBV20-1 SAGGSGWAKNIQY
TRBJ2-5 TRBV29-1 SALAGDGETQY
TRBJ2-5 TRBV24-1 ATSDSGLAGETQY
TRBJ2-7 TRBV4-3 ASSRDGSYEQY
TRBJ2-1 TRBV20-1 SAPSDQRGFNEQF
TRBJ2-1 TRBV18 ASSPQLAGSLGNEQF
TRBJ1-3 TRBV9 ASSVGLLSSGNTIY
TRBJ2-1 TRBV7-8 ASSLVTGSYNEQF
TRBJ2-7 TRBV5-1 ASSLSAGLAGDRAYEQY
TRBJ1-3 TRBV29-1 SVEVAGGNTIY
TRBJ2-7 TRBV4-1 ASSHRGEQY
TRBJ1-1 TRBV12-3/TRBV12-4 ASSFQGAGEAF
TRBJ2-4 TRBV29-1 SAGNRAKNIQY
TRBJ2-5 TRBV10-3 ATKLAGGGETQY
TRBJ2-7 TRBV5-1 ASSLYGREQY
TRBJ2-7 TRBV7-8 ASSLGSGLIYEQY
TRBJ1-2 TRBV7-2 ASSRPTESYGYT
TRBJ1-1 TRBV7-3 ASSLTGSAMNTEAF
TRBJ2-1 TRBV20-1 SAMSGGISYNEQF
TRBJ2-6 TRBV10-3 AIRGTAGANVLT
TRBJ2-7 TRBV15 ATSRLTGGNGEQY